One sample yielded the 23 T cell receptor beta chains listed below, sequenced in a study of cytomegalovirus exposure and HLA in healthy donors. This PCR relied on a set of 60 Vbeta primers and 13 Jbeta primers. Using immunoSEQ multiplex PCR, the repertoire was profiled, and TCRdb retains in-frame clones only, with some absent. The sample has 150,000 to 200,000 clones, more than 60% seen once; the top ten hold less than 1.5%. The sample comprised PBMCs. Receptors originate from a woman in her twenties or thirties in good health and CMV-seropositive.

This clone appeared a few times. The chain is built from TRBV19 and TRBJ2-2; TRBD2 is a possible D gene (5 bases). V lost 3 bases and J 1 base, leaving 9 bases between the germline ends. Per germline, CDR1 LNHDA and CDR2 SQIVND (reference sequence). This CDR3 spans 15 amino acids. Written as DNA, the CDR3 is TGTGCCAGTAGTATTGAGGGTGGGAACACCGGGGAGCTGTTTTTT. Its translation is CASSIEGGNTGELFF.

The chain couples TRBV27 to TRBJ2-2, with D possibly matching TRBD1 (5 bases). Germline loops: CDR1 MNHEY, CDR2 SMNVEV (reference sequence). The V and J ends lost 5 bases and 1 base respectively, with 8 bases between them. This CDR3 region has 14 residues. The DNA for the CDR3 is TGTGCCAGCAGTCCAAGGGGGAACACCGGGGAGCTGTTTTTT. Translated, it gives CASSPRGNTGELFF.

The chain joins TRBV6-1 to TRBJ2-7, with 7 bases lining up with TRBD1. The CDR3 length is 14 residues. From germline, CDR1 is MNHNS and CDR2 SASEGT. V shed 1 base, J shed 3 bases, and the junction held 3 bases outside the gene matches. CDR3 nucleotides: TGTGCCAGCAGTGAAGAGGGGGCTTTCTACGAGCAGTACTTC. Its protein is CASSEEGAFYEQYF.

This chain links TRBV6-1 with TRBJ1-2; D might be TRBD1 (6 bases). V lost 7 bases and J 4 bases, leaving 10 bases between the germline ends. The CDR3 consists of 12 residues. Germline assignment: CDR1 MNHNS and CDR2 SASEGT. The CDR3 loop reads CASTVTGYGYTF. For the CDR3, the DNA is TGTGCCAGCACCGTGACAGGCTATGGCTACACCTTC.

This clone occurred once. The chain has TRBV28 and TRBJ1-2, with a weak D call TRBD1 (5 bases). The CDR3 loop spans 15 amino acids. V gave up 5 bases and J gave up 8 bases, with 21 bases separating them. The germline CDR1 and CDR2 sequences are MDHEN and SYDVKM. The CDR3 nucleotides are TGTGCCAGCAGTCCCCTACTCACTCAGGGTGAAGGCTACACCTTC. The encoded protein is CASSPLLTQGEGYTF.

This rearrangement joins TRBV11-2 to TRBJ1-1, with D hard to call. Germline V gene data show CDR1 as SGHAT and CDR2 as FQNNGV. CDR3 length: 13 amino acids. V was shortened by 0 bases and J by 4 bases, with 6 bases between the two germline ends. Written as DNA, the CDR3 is TGTGCCAGCAGCTTAGATCTCGTCACTGAAGCTTTCTTT. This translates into CASSLDLVTEAFF.

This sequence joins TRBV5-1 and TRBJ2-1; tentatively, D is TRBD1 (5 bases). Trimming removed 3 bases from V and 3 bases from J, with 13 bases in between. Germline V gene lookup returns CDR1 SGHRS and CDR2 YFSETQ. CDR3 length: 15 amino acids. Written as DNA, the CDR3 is TGCGCCAGCAGCTCGCAGGGCCAGATCTACAATGAGCAGTTCTTC. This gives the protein CASSSQGQIYNEQFF. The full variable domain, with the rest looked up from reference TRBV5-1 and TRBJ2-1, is KAGVTQTPRYLIKTRGQQVTLSCSPISGHRSVSWYQQTPGQGLQFLFEYFSETQRNKGNFPGRFSGRQFSNSRSEMNVSTLELGDSALYLCASSSQGQIYNEQFFGPGTRLTVL.

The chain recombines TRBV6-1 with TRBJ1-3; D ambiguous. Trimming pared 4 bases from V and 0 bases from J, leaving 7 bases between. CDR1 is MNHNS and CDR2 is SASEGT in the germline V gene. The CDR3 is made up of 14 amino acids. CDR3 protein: CASSALLSGNTIYF. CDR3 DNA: TGTGCCAGCAGTGCCCTCCTCTCTGGAAACACCATATATTTT.

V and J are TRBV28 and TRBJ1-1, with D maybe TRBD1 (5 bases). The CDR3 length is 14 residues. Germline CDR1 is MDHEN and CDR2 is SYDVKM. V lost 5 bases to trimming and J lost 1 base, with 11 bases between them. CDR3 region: CASSPPTENTEAFF. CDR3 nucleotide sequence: TGTGCCAGCAGTCCCCCGACAGAGAACACTGAAGCTTTCTTT.

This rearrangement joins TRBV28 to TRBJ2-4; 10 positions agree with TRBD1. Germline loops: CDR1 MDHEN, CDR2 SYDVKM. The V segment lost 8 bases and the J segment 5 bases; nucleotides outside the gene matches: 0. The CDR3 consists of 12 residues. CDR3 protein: CASGTGENIQYF. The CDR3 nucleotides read TGTGCCAGCGGGACAGGGGAAAACATTCAGTACTTC.

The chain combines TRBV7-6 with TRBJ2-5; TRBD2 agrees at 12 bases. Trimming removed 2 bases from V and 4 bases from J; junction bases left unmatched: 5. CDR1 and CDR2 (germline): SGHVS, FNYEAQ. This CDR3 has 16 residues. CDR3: CASSLPPTSGRETQYF. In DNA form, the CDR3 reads TGTGCCAGCAGCTTACCGCCGACTAGCGGGAGAGAGACCCAGTACTTC.

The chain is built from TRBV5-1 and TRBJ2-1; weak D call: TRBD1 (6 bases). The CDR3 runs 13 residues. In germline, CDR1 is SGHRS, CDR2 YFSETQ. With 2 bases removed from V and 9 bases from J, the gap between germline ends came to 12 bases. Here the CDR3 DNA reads TGCGCCAGCAGCTTAGGGGTAGGGGGTGAGCAGTTCTTC. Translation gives CASSLGVGGEQFF. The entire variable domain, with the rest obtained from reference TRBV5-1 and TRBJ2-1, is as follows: KAGVTQTPRYLIKTRGQQVTLSCSPISGHRSVSWYQQTPGQGLQFLFEYFSETQRNKGNFPGRFSGRQFSNSRSEMNVSTLELGDSALYLCASSLGVGGEQFFGPGTRLTVL.

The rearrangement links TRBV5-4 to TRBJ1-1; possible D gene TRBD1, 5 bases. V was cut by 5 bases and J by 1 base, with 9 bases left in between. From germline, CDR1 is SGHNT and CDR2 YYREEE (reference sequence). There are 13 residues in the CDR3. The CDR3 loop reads CASSFTGNTEAFF. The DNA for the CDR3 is TGTGCCAGCAGTTTTACAGGGAACACTGAAGCTTTCTTT. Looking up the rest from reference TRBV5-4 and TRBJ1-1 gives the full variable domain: ETGVTQSPTHLIKTRGQQVTLRCSSQSGHNTVSWYQQALGQGPQFIFQYYREEENGRGNFPPRFSGLQFPNYSSELNVNALELDDSALYLCASSFTGNTEAFFGQGTRLTVV.

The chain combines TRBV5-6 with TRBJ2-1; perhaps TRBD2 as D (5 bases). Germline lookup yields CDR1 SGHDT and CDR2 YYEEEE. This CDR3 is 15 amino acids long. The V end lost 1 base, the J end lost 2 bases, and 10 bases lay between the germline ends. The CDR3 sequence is CASSLSLVAYNEQFF. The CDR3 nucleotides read TGTGCCAGCAGCTTGTCACTAGTTGCCTACAATGAGCAGTTCTTC.

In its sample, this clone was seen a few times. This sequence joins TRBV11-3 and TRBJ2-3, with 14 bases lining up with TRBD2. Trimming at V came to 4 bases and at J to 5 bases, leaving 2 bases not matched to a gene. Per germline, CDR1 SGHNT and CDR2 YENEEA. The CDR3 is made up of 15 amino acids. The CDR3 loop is CASSSGLAGVDTQYF. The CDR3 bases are TGTGCCAGCAGCTCGGGACTAGCGGGAGTAGATACGCAGTATTTT.

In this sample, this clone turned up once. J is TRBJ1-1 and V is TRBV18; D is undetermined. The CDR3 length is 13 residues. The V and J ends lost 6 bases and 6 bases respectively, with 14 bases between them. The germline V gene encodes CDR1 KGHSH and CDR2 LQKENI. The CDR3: CASSPGLGAEAFF. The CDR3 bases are TGTGCCAGCTCCCCTGGACTTGGGGCTGAAGCTTTCTTT.

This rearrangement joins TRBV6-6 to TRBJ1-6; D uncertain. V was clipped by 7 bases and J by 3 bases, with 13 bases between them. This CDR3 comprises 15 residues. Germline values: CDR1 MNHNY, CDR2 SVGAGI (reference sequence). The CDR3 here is CASIVTRGYNSPLHF. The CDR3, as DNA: TGTGCCAGCATTGTGACCCGGGGCTATAATTCACCCCTCCACTTT.

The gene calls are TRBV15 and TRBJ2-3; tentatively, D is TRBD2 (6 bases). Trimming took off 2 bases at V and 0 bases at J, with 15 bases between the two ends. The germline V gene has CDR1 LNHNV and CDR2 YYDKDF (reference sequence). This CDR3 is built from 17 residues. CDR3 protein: CATSRSIGGTSTDTQYF. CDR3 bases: TGTGCCACCAGCAGATCAATCGGCGGGACTAGCACAGATACGCAGTATTTT.

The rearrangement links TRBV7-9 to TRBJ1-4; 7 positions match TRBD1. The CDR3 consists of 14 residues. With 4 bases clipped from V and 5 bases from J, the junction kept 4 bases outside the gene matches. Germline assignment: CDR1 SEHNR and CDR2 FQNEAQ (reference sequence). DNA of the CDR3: TGTGCCAGCAGCTGGGACAGTGCAAATGAAAAACTGTTTTTT. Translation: CASSWDSANEKLFF.

CDR3 coding DNA: TGCGCCAGCAGTGAATCCGGGACTAGCTACGAGCAGTACTTC. This encodes CASSESGTSYEQYF. This chain links TRBV10-2 with TRBJ2-7; the match to TRBD2 covers 8 bases. Losses at the gene ends were 3 bases for V and 3 bases for J; bases not matched to a gene: 4. Per germline, CDR1 WSHSY and CDR2 SAAADI. The length of the CDR3 is 14 residues.

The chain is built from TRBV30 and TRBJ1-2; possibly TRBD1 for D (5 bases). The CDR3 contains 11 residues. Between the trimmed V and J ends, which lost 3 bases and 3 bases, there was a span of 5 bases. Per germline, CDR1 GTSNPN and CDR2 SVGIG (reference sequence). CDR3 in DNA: TGTGCCTGGAGCAGGGACTATGGCTACACCTTC. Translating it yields CAWSRDYGYTF.

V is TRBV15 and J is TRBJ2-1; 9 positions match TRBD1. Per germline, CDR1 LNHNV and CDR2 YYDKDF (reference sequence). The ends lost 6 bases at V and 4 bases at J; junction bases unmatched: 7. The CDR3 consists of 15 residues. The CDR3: CATSRRTGAYNEQFF. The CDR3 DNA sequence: TGTGCCACCAGTCGGAGGACAGGGGCTTACAATGAGCAGTTCTTC.

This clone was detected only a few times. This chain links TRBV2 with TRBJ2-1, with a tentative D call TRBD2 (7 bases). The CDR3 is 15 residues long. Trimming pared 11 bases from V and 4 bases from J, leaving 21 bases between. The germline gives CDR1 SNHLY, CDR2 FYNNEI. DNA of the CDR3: TGTGCCGTGGGGGGCGGAGCGGGGAGTTACAATGAGCAGTTCTTC. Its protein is CAVGGGAGSYNEQFF.